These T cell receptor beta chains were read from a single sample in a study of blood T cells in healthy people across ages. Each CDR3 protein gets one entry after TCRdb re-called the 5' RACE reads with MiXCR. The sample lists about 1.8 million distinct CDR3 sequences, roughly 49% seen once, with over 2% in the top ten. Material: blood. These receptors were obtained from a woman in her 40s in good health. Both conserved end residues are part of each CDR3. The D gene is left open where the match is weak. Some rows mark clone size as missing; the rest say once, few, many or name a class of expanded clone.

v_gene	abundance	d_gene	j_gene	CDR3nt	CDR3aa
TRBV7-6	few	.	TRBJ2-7	TGTGCCAGCAGCTCCTTCGACAGACTCGAATACGAGCAGTACTTC	CASSSFDRLEYEQYF
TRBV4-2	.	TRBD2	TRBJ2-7	TGTGCCAGCAGCCAACGGGGGGACTACGAGCAGTACTTC	CASSQRGDYEQYF
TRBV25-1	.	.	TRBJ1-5	TGTGCCAGCAGTGAAGATGGGAGGGGGGATCAGCCCCAGCATTTT	CASSEDGRGDQPQHF
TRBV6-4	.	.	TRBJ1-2	TGTGCCAGCAGTGAAGCGGACGGAGGGGCATATGGCTACACCTTC	CASSEADGGAYGYTF
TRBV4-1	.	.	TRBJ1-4	TGCGCCAGCAGCCAAGAGGCAGCGTCAACTAATGAAAAACTGTTTTTT	CASSQEAASTNEKLFF
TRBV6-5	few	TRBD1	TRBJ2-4	TGTGCCAGCAGCCAAAAGGGACAGCTAGCCAAAAACATTCAGTACTTC	CASSQKGQLAKNIQYF
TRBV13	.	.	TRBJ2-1	TGTGCCAGCGTGGGGGGAGCCAATGAGCAGTTCTTC	CASVGGANEQFF
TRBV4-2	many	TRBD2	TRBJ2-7	TGTGCCAGCAGCCACGGACTAGCGGTATCCTACGAGCAGTACTTC	CASSHGLAVSYEQYF
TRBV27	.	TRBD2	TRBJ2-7	TGTGCCAGCAGTTCCCCCCCTGCTAGCGGAATTCACAATGAGCAGTACTTC	CASSSPPASGIHNEQYF
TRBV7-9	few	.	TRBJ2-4	TGTGCCAGCAGCACTAATACCCTAGCCAAAAACATTCAGTACTTC	CASSTNTLAKNIQYF
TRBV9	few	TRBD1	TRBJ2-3	TGTGCCAGCAACCTCGGACAGGGTTACACAGATACGCAGTATTTT	CASNLGQGYTDTQYF
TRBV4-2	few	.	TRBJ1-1	TGTGCCAGCAGCGTCGGGACGGGGCTCACTGAAGCTTTCTTT	CASSVGTGLTEAFF
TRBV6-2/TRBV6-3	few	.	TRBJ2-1	TGTGCCAGCAGCCGCACAGGGACCCATGAGCAGTTCTTC	CASSRTGTHEQFF
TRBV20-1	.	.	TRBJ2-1	TGCAGTGCTGACTCCCAAGAGACCCAGTTCTTC	CSADSQETQFF